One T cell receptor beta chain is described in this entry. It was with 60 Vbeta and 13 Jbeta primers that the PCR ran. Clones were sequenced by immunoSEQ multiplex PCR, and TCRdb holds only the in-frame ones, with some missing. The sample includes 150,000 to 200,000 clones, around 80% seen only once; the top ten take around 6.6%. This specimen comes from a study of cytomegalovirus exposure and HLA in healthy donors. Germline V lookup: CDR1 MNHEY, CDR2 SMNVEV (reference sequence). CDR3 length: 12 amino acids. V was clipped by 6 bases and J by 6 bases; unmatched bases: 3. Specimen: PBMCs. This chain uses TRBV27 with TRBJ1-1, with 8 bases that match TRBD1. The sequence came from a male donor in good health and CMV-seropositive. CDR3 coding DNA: TGTGCCAGCAGCCCGACAGGGGCTGAAGCTTTCTTT. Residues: CASSPTGAEAFF.